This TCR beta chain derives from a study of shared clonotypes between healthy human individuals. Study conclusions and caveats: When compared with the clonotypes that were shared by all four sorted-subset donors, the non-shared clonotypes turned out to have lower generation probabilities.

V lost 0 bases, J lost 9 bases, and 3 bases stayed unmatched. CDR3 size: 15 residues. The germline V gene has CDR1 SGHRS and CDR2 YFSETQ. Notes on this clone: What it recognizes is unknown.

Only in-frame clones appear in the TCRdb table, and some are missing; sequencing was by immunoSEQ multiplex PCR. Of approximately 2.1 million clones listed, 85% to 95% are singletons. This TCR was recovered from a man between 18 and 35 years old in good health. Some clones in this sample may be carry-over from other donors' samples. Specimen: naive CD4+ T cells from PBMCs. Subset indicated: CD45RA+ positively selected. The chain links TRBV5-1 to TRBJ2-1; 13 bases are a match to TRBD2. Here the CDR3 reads CASSLVGLAGSEQFF. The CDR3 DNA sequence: TGCGCCAGCAGCTTGGTGGGACTAGCGGGATCTGAGCAGTTCTTC.